This T cell receptor (beta chain) was captured in a study of control samples from healthy donors and cancer patients. This table comes from immunoSEQ multiplex PCR, and its TCRdb copy is limited to in-frame clones, with some not included. Of fewer than 200,000 clones in the sample, 90% to 95% were seen once. Germline values: CDR1 MNHEY, CDR2 SVGEGT. This CDR3 is built from 15 residues. Losses at the gene ends were 7 bases for V and 3 bases for J; bases not matched to a gene: 11. Sequencing input: blood. This sequence joins TRBV6-2 or TRBV6-3 and TRBJ2-7, with 8 nucleotides matching TRBD1. This TCR derives from a woman aged 55-75 years in good health. CDR3 DNA sequence: TGTGCCAGCAATTATCCAGGACAGGGTTTCTACGAGCAGTACTTC. Its translation is CASNYPGQGFYEQYF.